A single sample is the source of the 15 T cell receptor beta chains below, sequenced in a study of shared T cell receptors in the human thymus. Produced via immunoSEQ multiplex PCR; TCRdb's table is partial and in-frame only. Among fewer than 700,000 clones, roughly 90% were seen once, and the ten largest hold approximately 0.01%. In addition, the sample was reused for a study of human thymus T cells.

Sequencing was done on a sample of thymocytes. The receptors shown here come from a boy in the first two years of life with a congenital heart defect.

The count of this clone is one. This chain's CDR3 is CATHRGRQPQHF. CDR3 sequence (DNA): TGTGCCACCCACAGGGGCCGACAGCCCCAGCATTTT. This chain connects TRBV27 to TRBJ1-5; 7 nucleotides agree with TRBD1. The germline gives CDR1 MNHEY, CDR2 SMNVEV (reference sequence). V gave up 10 bases and J gave up 7 bases; unmatched junction bases: 7. CDR3 length equals 12 residues.

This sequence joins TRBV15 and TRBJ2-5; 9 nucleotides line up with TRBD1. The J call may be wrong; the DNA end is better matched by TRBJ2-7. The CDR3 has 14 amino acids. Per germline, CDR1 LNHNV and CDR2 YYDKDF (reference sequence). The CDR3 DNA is TGTGCCACCAGCAGAGCCGGGACAGGGACCGAGCAGTACTTC. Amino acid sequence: CATSRAGTGTEQYF.

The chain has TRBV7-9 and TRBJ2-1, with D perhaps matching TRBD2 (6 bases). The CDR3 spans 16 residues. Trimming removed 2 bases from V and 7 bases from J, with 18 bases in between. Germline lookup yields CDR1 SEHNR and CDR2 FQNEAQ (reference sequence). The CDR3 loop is CASSLSGTLARNEQFF. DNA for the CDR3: TGTGCCAGCAGCTTATCCGGGACTCTAGCACGTAATGAGCAGTTCTTC.

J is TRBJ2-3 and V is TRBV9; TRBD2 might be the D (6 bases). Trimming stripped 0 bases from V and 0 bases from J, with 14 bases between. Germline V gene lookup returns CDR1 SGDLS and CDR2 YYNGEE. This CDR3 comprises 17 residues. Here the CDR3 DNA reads TGTGCCAGCAGCGTAGGAGCGGGCGGGAAGAGCACAGATACGCAGTATTTT. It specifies CASSVGAGGKSTDTQYF.

In DNA, the CDR3 is TGCGCCAGCAGCCAAGACTTGGGCAGGGCGCGTTCTGGGGCCAACGTCCTGACTTTC. Translating gives CASSQDLGRARSGANVLTF. This chain links TRBV4-1 with TRBJ2-6; perhaps TRBD1 as D (5 bases). CDR1 and CDR2 from the germline V gene are MGHRA and YSYEKL. The CDR3 loop spans 19 amino acids. V was trimmed by 0 bases and J by 1 base, leaving 16 bases between them.

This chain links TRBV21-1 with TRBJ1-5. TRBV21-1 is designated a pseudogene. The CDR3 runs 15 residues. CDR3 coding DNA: TGTGCCAGCAGCAAAGAGGGTTCGGGGGATCAGCCCCAGCATTTT. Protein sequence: CASSKEGSGDQPQHF.

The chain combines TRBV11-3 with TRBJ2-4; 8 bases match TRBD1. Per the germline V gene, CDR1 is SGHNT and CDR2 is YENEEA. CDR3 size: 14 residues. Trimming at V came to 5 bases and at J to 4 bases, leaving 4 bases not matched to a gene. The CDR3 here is CASSADRGKNIQYF. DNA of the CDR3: TGTGCCAGCAGCGCCGACAGGGGTAAAAACATTCAGTACTTC.

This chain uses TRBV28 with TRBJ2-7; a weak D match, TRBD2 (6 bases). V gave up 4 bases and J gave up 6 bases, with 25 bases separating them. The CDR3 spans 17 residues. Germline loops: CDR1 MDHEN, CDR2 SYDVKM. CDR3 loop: CASSWVAREVSPGEQYF. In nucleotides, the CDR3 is TGTGCCAGCAGTTGGGTGGCGAGGGAGGTCAGTCCGGGCGAGCAGTACTTC. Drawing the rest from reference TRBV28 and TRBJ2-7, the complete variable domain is DVKVTQSSRYLVKRTGEKVFLECVQDMDHENMFWYRQDPGLGLRLIYFSYDVKMKEKGDIPEGYSVSREKKERFSLILESASTNQTSMYLCASSWVAREVSPGEQYFGPGTRLTVT.

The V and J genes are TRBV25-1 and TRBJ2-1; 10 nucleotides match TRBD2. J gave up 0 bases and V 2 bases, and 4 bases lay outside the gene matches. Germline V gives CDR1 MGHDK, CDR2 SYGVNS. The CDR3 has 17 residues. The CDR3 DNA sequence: TGTGCCAGCAGTGAAGGACTAGCGGAGATCTCCTACAATGAGCAGTTCTTC. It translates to CASSEGLAEISYNEQFF.

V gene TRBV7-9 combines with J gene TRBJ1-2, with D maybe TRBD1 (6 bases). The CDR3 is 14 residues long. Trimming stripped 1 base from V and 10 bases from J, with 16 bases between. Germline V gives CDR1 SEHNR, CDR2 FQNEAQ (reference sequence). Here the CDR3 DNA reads TGTGCCAGCAGCTTAGGGCCACAGGGTCGTAACTACACCTTC. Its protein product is CASSLGPQGRNYTF.

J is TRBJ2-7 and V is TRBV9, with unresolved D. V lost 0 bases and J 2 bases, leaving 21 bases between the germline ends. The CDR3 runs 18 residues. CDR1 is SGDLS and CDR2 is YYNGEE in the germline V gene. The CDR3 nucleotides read TGTGCCAGCAGCGTAGCCAGCGCCCCGCGCGCCCCGACCTACGAGCAGTACTTC. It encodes CASSVASAPRAPTYEQYF.

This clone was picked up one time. CDR3 in amino acids: CASSQKEGGYGYTF. In DNA, the CDR3 is TGTGCCAGCAGCCAAAAGGAGGGCGGCTATGGCTACACCTTC. J is TRBJ1-2 and V is TRBV4-2; D remains ambiguous. Germline-derived CDR1 and CDR2 are LGHNA and YNFKEQ. The CDR3 totals 14 residues. V was shortened by 2 bases and J by 4 bases, with 11 bases between the two germline ends.

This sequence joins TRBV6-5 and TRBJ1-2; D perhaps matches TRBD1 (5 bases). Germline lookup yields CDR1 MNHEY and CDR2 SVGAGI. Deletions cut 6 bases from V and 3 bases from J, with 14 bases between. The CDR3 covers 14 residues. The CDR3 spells CASSPRGGHYGYTF. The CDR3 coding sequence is TGTGCCAGCAGCCCACGGGGGGGACACTATGGCTACACCTTC.

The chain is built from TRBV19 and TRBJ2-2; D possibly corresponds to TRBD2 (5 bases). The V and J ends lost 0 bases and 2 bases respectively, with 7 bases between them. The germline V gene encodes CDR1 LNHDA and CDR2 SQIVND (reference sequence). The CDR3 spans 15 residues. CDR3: CASSIDLANTGELFF. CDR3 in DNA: TGTGCCAGTAGTATAGATCTAGCTAACACCGGGGAGCTGTTTTTT.

The CDR3 nucleotides are TGCGCCAGCACCCCGTCCACAGATACGCAGTATTTT. It translates to CASTPSTDTQYF. V and J are TRBV5-1 and TRBJ2-3; no clear D. The CDR3 totals 12 residues. V shed 6 bases and J shed 2 bases, with 7 bases lying between them. Germline V CDR1 and CDR2: SGHRS, YFSETQ.